This T cell receptor beta chain was sequenced during a study of multiple sclerosis patients with progressive multifocal leukoencephalopathy. Sequencing was performed with immunoSEQ multiplex PCR; in TCRdb, only in-frame clones are kept and a portion is missing. The table includes about 31,000 clones, roughly 90% detected once. Indicated time point: time of PML onset. The CDR3 length is 15 residues. CDR1 and CDR2 (germline): SEHNR, FQNEAQ (reference sequence). The ends were cut back, 5 bases at V and 4 bases at J, with 15 bases in the middle. The rearrangement joins TRBV7-9 to TRBJ2-1, with D possibly matching TRBD2 (6 bases). The receptor comes from a woman between 40 and 55 years old with progressive multifocal leukoencephalopathy. This material consisted of PBMCs, taken from a patient treated with natalizumab. The CDR3 region is CASSKPGGMYNEQFF. CDR3 sequence (DNA): TGTGCCAGCAGCAAGCCCGGGGGAATGTACAATGAGCAGTTCTTC.